These 8 T cell receptor beta chains were sequenced from one sample in a study of technical replicates of blood from several donors. Sequencing used immunoSEQ multiplex PCR; TCRdb keeps in-frame clones, though not all of them. This sample yields tens of thousands of clones, of which just under 90% are seen a single time; 5.2% belongs to the top ten. The sequencing sample was made of PBMCs. The receptors here all came from a human donor in good health. Some clones in this sample may be carry-over from other donors' samples.

The chain links TRBV7-2 to TRBJ2-1; D is uncertain. CDR3 length: 12 amino acids. Trimming took off 5 bases at V and 7 bases at J, with 9 bases between the two ends. The germline gives CDR1 SGHTA, CDR2 FQGNSA. DNA for the CDR3: TGTGCCAGCAGCCGCCCGGTGAATGAGCAGTTCTTC. It specifies CASSRPVNEQFF.

The V and J genes are TRBV30 and TRBJ2-7; 8 bases match TRBD1. Trimming took 2 bases from V and 2 from J; bases not matched to a gene: 8. CDR1 is GTSNPN, CDR2 SVGIG, per germline (reference sequence). The CDR3 covers 15 residues. The CDR3 bases are TGTGCCTGGAGTACACCAGGGGGCGTCGCCTACGAGCAGTACTTC. Its translation is CAWSTPGGVAYEQYF.

This chain connects TRBV5-6 to TRBJ2-7; 8 positions agree with TRBD1. CDR3 length: 14 amino acids. Germline CDR1 reads SGHDT; CDR2 reads YYEEEE. J was trimmed by 4 bases and V by 5 bases; bases with no gene match: 8. The CDR3 bases are TGTGCCAGCAGTTTCTCGACAGGGGCATACGAGCAGTACTTC. Translating gives CASSFSTGAYEQYF.

This chain connects TRBV30 to TRBJ1-1, with a weak D call TRBD1 (5 bases). Germline V gene sequence: CDR1 GTSNPN, CDR2 SVGIG (reference sequence). This CDR3 has 12 amino acids. V lost 4 bases and J 4 bases, leaving 10 bases between the germline ends. The chain's CDR3 is CAWNGGGTEAFF. The DNA of the CDR3 is TGTGCCTGGAACGGGGGGGGCACTGAAGCTTTCTTT.

J is TRBJ2-7 and V is TRBV6-5; 8 bases map to TRBD2. From germline, CDR1 is MNHEY and CDR2 SVGAGI. This CDR3 comprises 14 residues. V shed 2 bases, J shed 0 bases, and the junction held 0 bases outside the gene matches. This chain's CDR3 is CASSYSGSSYEQYF. The CDR3 nucleotides are TGTGCCAGCAGTTACAGCGGGAGCTCCTACGAGCAGTACTTC.

The genes are TRBV10-3 and TRBJ2-1, with TRBD2 matching 10 bases. The CDR3 has 13 residues. CDR1 ENHRY and CDR2 SYGVKD come from the germline V gene. Trimming removed 10 bases from V and 5 bases from J; junction bases left unmatched: 5. CDR3 coding DNA: TGTGCCACCCTAGCGGGAGAAAACAATGAGCAGTTCTTC. It encodes CATLAGENNEQFF.

The rearrangement joins TRBV5-4 to TRBJ2-5, with 12 bases lining up with TRBD2. Germline loops: CDR1 SGHNT, CDR2 YYREEE (reference sequence). The CDR3 is 15 residues long. V lost 4 bases to trimming and J lost 5 bases; unmatched junction nucleotides: 6. The CDR3, as DNA: TGTGCCAGCAGCGCGACTAGCGGGAGTGTGGAGACCCAGTACTTC. The encoded protein is CASSATSGSVETQYF.

Details on this clone: The junction shows a germline mismatch at one end, possibly a read error. The rearrangement links TRBV13 to TRBJ1-1; TRBD1 matches 7 bases. The CDR3 covers 15 residues. Germline CDR1 PRHDT, CDR2 FYEKMQ (reference sequence). The CDR3 reads CASSLADRENPEAFF. The CDR3 bases are TGTGCCAGCAGCTTAGCCGACAGGGAGAACCCTGAAGCTTTCTTT.